Each of the 31 T cell receptor beta chains below was sequenced from the same sample in a study of T cell responses to AZD1222 COVID-19 vaccine. Only in-frame clones appear in the TCRdb table, and some are missing; sequencing was by immunoSEQ multiplex PCR. The table lists around 100,000 clones, around 89% of them singletons, with 7.5% in the top ten. The material was peripheral blood, obtained on day 0 of AZD1222 vaccination. The receptors originated from an adult in good health.

This clone showed up just once. V is TRBV4-1 and J is TRBJ2-7; 7 nucleotides align to TRBD2. The CDR3 contains 18 residues. The trim removed 4 bases at V and 0 bases at J, leaving 15 bases unmatched. The germline V gene has CDR1 MGHRA and CDR2 YSYEKL. DNA for the CDR3: TGCGCCAGCAGCCGAGACCAGACTTCTAGCGGAAGCTCCTACGAGCAGTACTTC. Protein sequence: CASSRDQTSSGSSYEQYF.

This clone occurred many times. This chain connects TRBV28 to TRBJ2-7; D could derive from TRBD1 or TRBD2 (5 bases each). Germline CDR1 is MDHEN and CDR2 is SYDVKM. The CDR3 contains 12 residues. Trimming stripped 5 bases from V and 3 bases from J, with 8 bases between. CDR3 protein: CASSTGGYEQYF. Written as DNA, the CDR3 is TGTGCCAGCAGTACTGGGGGCTACGAGCAGTACTTC.

This clone was observed a single time. The gene calls are TRBV5-6 and TRBJ2-2, with D possibly being TRBD2 (5 bases). Trimming removed 4 bases at V and 2 bases at J, with 12 bases between. From germline, CDR1 is SGHDT and CDR2 YYEEEE. The CDR3 consists of 15 residues. CDR3 sequence reads: CASSLGGYNTGELFF. In DNA form, the CDR3 reads TGTGCCAGCAGCCTCGGCGGGTACAACACCGGGGAGCTGTTTTTT.

The chain couples TRBV29-1 to TRBJ2-3, with 11 bases identical to TRBD2. Germline V gives CDR1 SQVTM, CDR2 ANQGSEA. J was trimmed by 7 bases and V by 7 bases; bases with no gene match: 13. The CDR3 consists of 15 residues. The CDR3 nucleotides read TGCAGCGCCCTTCCTAGCGGGAGGTCTGCTTATACGCAGTATTTT. It yields the protein CSALPSGRSAYTQYF.

The rearrangement uses TRBV2 and TRBJ1-1; D gene ambiguous. Trimming took 6 bases from V and 4 from J, leaving 9 bases between them. The V gene's germline CDR1 is SNHLY and CDR2 FYNNEI. The CDR3 has 12 amino acids. The CDR3 reads CASRNVGTEAFF. CDR3 coding DNA: TGTGCCAGCAGGAACGTGGGCACTGAAGCTTTCTTT.

V gene TRBV5-1 combines with J gene TRBJ2-2; 9 bases map to TRBD1. The CDR3 has 17 residues. J was trimmed by 5 bases and V by 0 bases; bases with no gene match: 8. Germline CDR1 reads SGHRS; CDR2 reads YFSETQ. CDR3 sequence reads: CASSLASWTGVTGELFF. The CDR3, as DNA: TGCGCCAGCAGCTTGGCCTCGTGGACAGGGGTTACCGGGGAGCTGTTTTTT.

This clone was observed once. The chain recombines TRBV13 with TRBJ1-2, with 8 bases aligning to TRBD1. The V gene's germline CDR1 is PRHDT and CDR2 FYEKMQ (reference sequence). The CDR3 has 14 amino acids. Unmatched junction bases numbered 9, after V lost 8 bases and J lost 4 bases. The CDR3 DNA reads TGTGCCAGCGGACAGGGAGGACGTAGCTATGGCTACACCTTC. Amino acid sequence: CASGQGGRSYGYTF.

The chain employs TRBV28 and TRBJ1-2; D unresolved. The CDR3 consists of 11 residues. With 4 bases removed from V and 6 bases from J, the gap between germline ends came to 6 bases. Germline assignment: CDR1 MDHEN and CDR2 SYDVKM. For the CDR3, the DNA is TGTGCCAGCAGTTCACCGAATGGCTACACCTTC. Protein: CASSSPNGYTF.

The chain carries TRBV14 and TRBJ2-5, with D unclear. From germline, CDR1 is SGHDN and CDR2 FVKESK. Trimming left V 4 bases short and J 5 bases short, with 5 bases between. The CDR3 is 11 residues long. For the CDR3, the DNA is TGTGCCAGCAGCCGGCGGGAGACCCAGTACTTC. Translated: CASSRRETQYF.

The rearrangement uses TRBV27 and TRBJ2-2, with 8 bases fitting TRBD2. Germline V gene data show CDR1 as MNHEY and CDR2 as SMNVEV (reference sequence). V lost 4 bases and J lost 1; bases outside the gene matches: 8. The CDR3 has 17 amino acids. The CDR3 coding sequence is TGTGCCAGCAGTTCCCCGACAAGCGGGGGGAACACCGGGGAGCTGTTTTTT. This encodes CASSSPTSGGNTGELFF.

This clone was observed a single time. The V gene is TRBV6-1, the J gene TRBJ2-1, with D possibly matching TRBD1 (6 bases). Per the germline V gene, CDR1 is MNHNS and CDR2 is SASEGT. This CDR3 has 17 amino acids. The V end was cut by 0 bases, the J end by 7 bases, with 19 bases between. This CDR3 reads CASSEARRQGLLNEQFF. The CDR3 DNA sequence: TGTGCCAGCAGTGAAGCAAGGCGGCAGGGGCTTTTAAATGAGCAGTTCTTC.

V is TRBV19 and J is TRBJ1-1, with D perhaps TRBD1 (5 bases). The CDR3 consists of 14 residues. Deletions cut 3 bases from V and 6 bases from J, with 14 bases between. Germline CDR1 and CDR2: LNHDA and SQIVND (reference sequence). CDR3 loop: CASSMPFQGAEAFF. The CDR3 DNA sequence: TGTGCCAGTAGTATGCCTTTTCAGGGCGCTGAAGCTTTCTTT.

This rearrangement joins TRBV5-6 to TRBJ2-7; 7 bases map to TRBD2. The CDR3 extends over 12 amino acids. The V segment lost 4 bases and the J segment 7 bases; nucleotides outside the gene matches: 5. Germline CDR1 is SGHDT and CDR2 is YYEEEE. The DNA for the CDR3 is TGTGCCAGCAGCCGGAGGCGGGGGGAGCAGTACTTC. Translation gives CASSRRRGEQYF.

The J gene is TRBJ1-6, the V gene TRBV5-6; no firm D call. The V and J ends lost 0 bases and 0 bases respectively, with 13 bases between them. This CDR3 is 18 amino acids long. In germline, CDR1 is SGHDT, CDR2 YYEEEE. The CDR3 DNA follows: TGTGCCAGCAGCTTGGGCCCCTCAAGAAGCTCCTATAATTCACCCCTCCACTTT. This codes for CASSLGPSRSSYNSPLHF. The full variable domain, rest sourced from reference TRBV5-6 and TRBJ1-6, is DAGVTQSPTHLIKTRGQQVTLRCSPKSGHDTVSWYQQALGQGPQFIFQYYEEEERQRGNFPDRFSGHQFPNYSSELNVNALLLGDSALYLCASSLGPSRSSYNSPLHFGNGTRLTVT.

V usage is TRBV7-9 and J usage is TRBJ2-7; the match to TRBD2 covers 12 bases. Germline V lookup: CDR1 SEHNR, CDR2 FQNEAQ (reference sequence). The CDR3 has 16 residues. V was pared by 5 bases and J by 3 bases, with 8 bases of the junction left unmatched. As DNA, the CDR3 is TGTGCCAGCAGCCCCGGACTAGCGGGGAGCCTCTACGAGCAGTACTTC. It translates to CASSPGLAGSLYEQYF. The full variable domain, completed using reference TRBV7-9 and TRBJ2-7, is DTGVSQNPRHKITKRGQNVTFRCDPISEHNRLYWYRQTLGQGPEFLTYFQNEAQLEKSRLLSDRFSAERPKGSFSTLEIQRTEQGDSAMYLCASSPGLAGSLYEQYFGPGTRLTVT.

The gene calls are TRBV29-1 and TRBJ1-1; D is undetermined. Germline V gene sequence: CDR1 SQVTM, CDR2 ANQGSEA. The CDR3 has 13 residues. V lost 4 bases to trimming and J lost 4 bases, with 13 bases between them. The CDR3: CSVATTASTEAFF. The DNA of the CDR3 is TGCAGCGTTGCTACGACGGCGAGCACTGAAGCTTTCTTT. Combining the CDR3 with reference TRBV29-1 and TRBJ1-1 gives the whole variable domain SAVISQKPSRDICQRGTSLTIQCQVDSQVTMMFWYRQQPGQSLTLIATANQGSEATYESGFVIDKFPISRPNLTFSTLTVSNMSPEDSSIYLCSVATTASTEAFFGQGTRLTVV.

This sequence joins TRBV7-2 and TRBJ2-7; a possible D gene is TRBD1 (6 bases). Trimming stripped 0 bases from V and 9 bases from J, with 12 bases between. Germline V gene data show CDR1 as SGHTA and CDR2 as FQGNSA. CDR3 length equals 13 residues. The CDR3 spells CASSLADTGLQYF. CDR3 DNA sequence: TGTGCCAGCAGCTTAGCTGACACAGGGTTGCAGTACTTC.

DNA of the CDR3: TGTGCCAGCAGTTCTCAAAACATTCAGTACTTC. Residues: CASSSQNIQYF. This chain connects TRBV6-5 to TRBJ2-4; D is unresolved. Germline lookup yields CDR1 MNHEY and CDR2 SVGAGI. The CDR3 has 11 residues. V was clipped by 4 bases and J by 5 bases, with 3 bases between them.

This chain joins TRBV7-9 and TRBJ1-4; 9 bases agree with TRBD1. J was trimmed by 8 bases and V by 5 bases; bases with no gene match: 9. The germline V gene encodes CDR1 SEHNR and CDR2 FQNEAQ (reference sequence). This CDR3 has 15 residues. The chain's CDR3 is CASSDMGQGGEKLFF. The CDR3 nucleotides read TGTGCCAGCAGCGATATGGGACAGGGAGGAGAAAAACTGTTTTTT.

This chain links TRBV9 with TRBJ1-2; D perhaps matches TRBD1 (5 bases). CDR1 SGDLS and CDR2 YYNGEE come from the germline V gene. Trimming took off 6 bases at V and 1 base at J, with 10 bases between the two ends. The CDR3 extends over 13 amino acids. Here the CDR3 DNA reads TGTGCCAGCACCAGGGAGGGTAACTATGGCTACACCTTC. Its translation: CASTREGNYGYTF.

The chain is built from TRBV28 and TRBJ2-3; 15 positions agree with TRBD2. V lost 4 bases, J lost 4 bases, and 6 bases stayed unmatched. CDR1 and CDR2 (germline): MDHEN, SYDVKM. CDR3 length: 17 residues. CDR3 sequence: CASSSSRTSGRADTQYF. In DNA form, the CDR3 reads TGTGCCAGCAGTTCCTCCAGGACTAGCGGGAGGGCAGATACGCAGTATTTT.

In the case of this clone: Within the sample, other DNA sequences also encode this same CDR3. V gene TRBV3-1 (or the pseudogene TRBV3-2) combines with J gene TRBJ1-2; no clear D gene. Germline V CDR1 and CDR2: LGHDT, YNNKEL (reference sequence). Deletions cut 1 base from V and 3 bases from J, with 3 bases between. This CDR3 has 12 residues. CDR3 loop: CASSQGDYGYTF. The CDR3 DNA follows: TGTGCCAGCAGCCAAGGCGACTATGGCTACACCTTC.

The chain links TRBV7-2 to TRBJ2-5; possible D gene TRBD2, 5 bases. V lost 5 bases and J lost 5, with 18 bases in between. From germline, CDR1 is SGHTA and CDR2 FQGNSA. This CDR3 spans 15 amino acids. CDR3 sequence: CASSAKSGKVETQYF. CDR3 nucleotide sequence: TGTGCCAGCAGCGCTAAGTCCGGGAAGGTCGAGACCCAGTACTTC.

CDR3 amino acids: CASSQDRGSGSRELFF. The CDR3 DNA follows: TGCGCCAGCAGCCAAGATAGAGGTAGCGGGAGTAGGGAGCTGTTTTTT. This sequence joins TRBV4-1 and TRBJ2-2; 9 bases are shared with TRBD2. This CDR3 region has 16 residues. Trimming took 0 bases from V and 9 from J; bases not matched to a gene: 8. Germline V gives CDR1 MGHRA, CDR2 YSYEKL.

The chain carries TRBV7-2 and TRBJ2-4, with 7 bases that match TRBD2. There are 14 residues in the CDR3. With V trimmed by 1 base and J by 6 bases, 3 bases remained unmatched. Germline lookup yields CDR1 SGHTA and CDR2 FQGNSA. DNA for the CDR3: TGTGCCAGCAGCTTAGTATTAGCGGGAAACATTCAGTACTTC. Its protein is CASSLVLAGNIQYF.

The chain carries TRBV7-7 and TRBJ1-3; D gene ambiguous. The CDR3 totals 15 residues. Looked up from germline, CDR1 is SSHAT and CDR2 is FNYEAQ (reference sequence). V lost 4 bases, J lost 3 bases, and 13 bases lay in between. DNA of the CDR3: TGTGCCAGCAGCTCTGGCCAGGCCCTTGGAAACACCATATATTTT. This sequence encodes CASSSGQALGNTIYF.

The chain carries TRBV4-2 and TRBJ1-5, with 8 bases fitting TRBD1. V dropped 1 base and J dropped 5; count of bases not matched to a gene: 4. From germline, CDR1 is LGHNA and CDR2 YNFKEQ. The CDR3 totals 15 residues. CDR3 nucleotides: TGTGCCAGCAGCCAAGGCCAGGGGGCCTATCAGCCCCAGCATTTT. It codes for CASSQGQGAYQPQHF.

The V gene is TRBV9, the J gene TRBJ2-3; no clear D. CDR1 and CDR2 (germline): SGDLS, YYNGEE. The ends were cut back, 2 bases at V and 0 bases at J, with 13 bases in the middle. The CDR3 covers 16 residues. CDR3 in amino acids: CASSVSISASTDTQYF. The CDR3 DNA follows: TGTGCCAGCAGCGTTTCGATCTCTGCTAGCACAGATACGCAGTATTTT. Combining the CDR3 with reference TRBV9 and TRBJ2-3 gives the whole variable domain DSGVTQTPKHLITATGQRVTLRCSPRSGDLSVYWYQQSLDQGLQFLIQYYNGEERAKGNILERFSAQQFPDLHSELNLSSLELGDSALYFCASSVSISASTDTQYFGPGTRLTVL.

CDR3 DNA sequence: TGTGCCAGCACCCTGCCGGGACAGACCTGGTACGAGCAGTACTTC. Amino acids: CASTLPGQTWYEQYF. J is TRBJ2-7 and V is TRBV21-1; the table's D call of TRBD1 was not tested on the DNA. TRBV21-1 corresponds to a pseudogene. This CDR3 is 15 amino acids long.

For the CDR3, the DNA is TGTGCCAGCATCACATCAAGGGTCGGCTACTACAATGAGCAGTTCTTC. Amino acid sequence: CASITSRVGYYNEQFF. The chain uses TRBV28 and TRBJ2-1; the D is unclear. From germline, CDR1 is MDHEN and CDR2 SYDVKM. The CDR3 is made up of 16 amino acids. Deletions cut 7 bases from V and 3 bases from J, with 19 bases between.

This chain connects TRBV2 to TRBJ1-3; D is ambiguous. Germline V gene data show CDR1 as SNHLY and CDR2 as FYNNEI. Trimming pared 3 bases from V and 1 base from J, leaving 10 bases between. The CDR3 consists of 15 residues. The CDR3: CASSDRTASGNTIYF. CDR3 bases: TGTGCCAGCAGTGACCGGACCGCGTCTGGAAACACCATATATTTT.